These 17 T cell receptor beta chains share one sample of origin, sequenced in a study of CD8+CD57+ T cells in acquired aplastic anemia. Genomic DNA provided the template from which TCR beta VDJ and CDR3 profiles were obtained. Via MiXCR, TCRdb re-called the reads, giving one row per CDR3 protein. The table has about 470,000 distinct CDR3 sequences, approximately 32% seen once. The authors sequenced patients whose flow cytometry had shown CD8+CD57+ cell expansion. The specimen sequenced was sorted CD4+, CD8+, or CD8+CD57+ T cells (not recorded which) from PBMCs. The receptors stem from a human donor with aplastic anemia.

The J gene is TRBJ2-7, the V gene TRBV7-2; either TRBD1 or TRBD2 may supply D (6 bases each). Trimming cost V 6 bases and J 5 bases, with 14 bases left between them. From germline, CDR1 is SGHTA and CDR2 FQGNSA. CDR3 length: 13 amino acids. CDR3 residues: CASSYGGPNEQYF. CDR3 nucleotide sequence: TGTGCCAGCAGTTATGGGGGGCCCAACGAGCAGTACTTC.

There are many counts of this clonotype. The rearrangement uses TRBV19 and TRBJ2-5; unclear D gene. The CDR3 runs 13 residues. CDR1 is LNHDA and CDR2 is SQIVND in the germline V gene (reference sequence). The V gene lost 0 bases and the J gene lost 3 bases, with 5 bases spanning the gap. This CDR3 reads CASSIEGEETQYF. The CDR3, as DNA: TGTGCCAGTAGTATAGAGGGCGAAGAGACCCAGTACTTC.

This clonotype was seen at least ten times. The CDR3, as DNA: TGTGCCAGCAGGGGACGAGGGGATTCACCCCTCCACTTT. Its protein is CASRGRGDSPLHF. This chain joins TRBV7-9 and TRBJ1-6, with D possibly matching TRBD1 (5 bases). Germline lookup yields CDR1 SEHNR and CDR2 FQNEAQ (reference sequence). CDR3 size: 13 residues. V was cut by 6 bases and J by 8 bases, with 11 bases left in between.

The V and J genes are TRBV7-9 and TRBJ1-4; D not certain. Germline assignment: CDR1 SEHNR and CDR2 FQNEAQ (reference sequence). The CDR3 is 13 residues long. V was shortened by 1 base and J by 7 bases, with 7 bases between the two germline ends. CDR3 protein: CASSLVGPEKLFF. In DNA form, the CDR3 reads TGTGCCAGCAGCTTAGTCGGGCCTGAAAAACTGTTTTTT.

This clonotype appeared many times. V gene TRBV24-1 combines with J gene TRBJ1-5, with D maybe TRBD1 (5 bases). CDR1 and CDR2 from the germline V gene are KGHDR and SFDVKD. The V end lost 5 bases, the J end lost 6 bases, and 19 bases lay between the germline ends. The CDR3 is made up of 16 amino acids. CDR3 DNA sequence: TGTGCCACCAGTGCGGGGACGGTCAGGGTTAGTCAGCCCCAGCATTTT. Translating gives CATSAGTVRVSQPQHF.

This clonotype came up a few times. The V gene is TRBV2, the J gene TRBJ2-5; a weak D match, TRBD1 (7 bases). This CDR3 is built from 13 residues. Trimming cost V 7 bases and J 5 bases, with 14 bases left between them. The germline V gene has CDR1 SNHLY and CDR2 FYNNEI. The CDR3 here is CASKEGAWETQYF. The CDR3 bases are TGTGCCAGCAAGGAGGGGGCGTGGGAGACCCAGTACTTC. The full variable domain, with the rest looked up from reference TRBV2 and TRBJ2-5, is EPEVTQTPSHQVTQMGQEVILRCVPISNHLYFYWYRQILGQKVEFLVSFYNNEISEKSEIFDDQFSVERPDGSNFTLKIRSTKLEDSAMYFCASKEGAWETQYFGPGTRLLVL.

J is TRBJ2-1 and V is TRBV6-1, with 10 bases that match TRBD2. CDR1 and CDR2 from the germline V gene are MNHNS and SASEGT. The CDR3 runs to 14 residues. V was clipped by 7 bases and J by 13 bases; unmatched bases: 13. CDR3 in amino acids: CASKTGLAGVTQFF. CDR3 DNA sequence: TGTGCCAGCAAAACAGGTCTAGCGGGAGTTACACAGTTCTTC.

This chain links TRBV5-8 with TRBJ2-3; perhaps TRBD1 as D (6 bases). CDR3 length: 14 amino acids. Germline lookup yields CDR1 SGHTS and CDR2 YDEGEE. V was pared by 4 bases and J by 2 bases, with 11 bases between. The CDR3 is CASSPTGLTDTQYF. CDR3 coding DNA: TGTGCCAGCAGCCCAACAGGGCTCACAGATACGCAGTATTTT.

This clonotype was recorded many times. This chain joins TRBV10-2 and TRBJ1-1; no definite D call. Trimming left V 8 bases short and J 6 bases short, with 16 bases between. Germline-derived CDR1 and CDR2 are WSHSY and SAAADI. The CDR3 contains 13 residues. Written as DNA, the CDR3 is TGCGCCAGCCAGATTACGGAGTTGGCTGAAGCTTTCTTT. Translated: CASQITELAEAFF.

The chain couples TRBV7-3 to TRBJ2-1; 8 nucleotides line up with TRBD2. There are 16 residues in the CDR3. CDR1 SGHTA and CDR2 FQGTGA come from the germline V gene. Trimming at V came to 4 bases and at J to 3 bases, leaving 8 bases not matched to a gene. DNA for the CDR3: TGTGCCAGCAGCTCCGGGGGGACTAGAATCTACAATGAGCAGTTCTTC. Its protein is CASSSGGTRIYNEQFF.

The gene calls are TRBV5-1 and TRBJ2-3; 7 bases match TRBD2. The CDR3 is 16 amino acids. Trimming took 2 bases from V and 2 from J; bases not matched to a gene: 8. The germline V gene has CDR1 SGHRS and CDR2 YFSETQ. The CDR3 region has the DNA TGCGCCAGCAGCTTTAGATCCGGGGGGAACACAGATACGCAGTATTTT. Its translation is CASSFRSGGNTDTQYF.

In its sample, this clonotype was seen many times. The CDR3 DNA follows: TGTGCCAGCAGCCCCTACTCGGGAGCGGACTATGGCTACACCTTC. Amino acid sequence: CASSPYSGADYGYTF. This chain joins TRBV7-9 and TRBJ1-2; no definite D call. Trimming removed 5 bases at V and 3 bases at J, with 16 bases between. This CDR3 is built from 15 residues. The germline V gene has CDR1 SEHNR and CDR2 FQNEAQ (reference sequence).

This chain uses TRBV24-1 with TRBJ2-3, with 7 bases identical to TRBD1. V was pared by 3 bases and J by 10 bases, with 9 bases of the junction left unmatched. Germline V gene lookup returns CDR1 KGHDR and CDR2 SFDVKD. The CDR3 totals 14 residues. The DNA of the CDR3 is TGTGCCACCAGTGATGGGGACAGACAGGGCGCGCAGTATTTT. Translation gives CATSDGDRQGAQYF.

A word on this clonotype: A clone one base away is much larger, so this may be a read error. The chain recombines TRBV7-3 with TRBJ2-6, with D possibly TRBD1 on 6 matching bases. Germline loops: CDR1 SGHTA, CDR2 FQGTGA. The length of the CDR3 is 16 residues. CDR3 sequence: CASSRAGQSEANVLTF. The CDR3 region has the DNA TGTGCCAGCAGTCGGGCCGGACAGTCTGAGGCCAACGTCCTGACTTTC.

The gene calls are TRBV24-1 and TRBJ1-5; 7 positions match TRBD1. Germline CDR1 is KGHDR and CDR2 is SFDVKD. The CDR3 has 16 amino acids. J was trimmed by 6 bases and V by 2 bases; bases with no gene match: 9. CDR3 residues: CATSDSITGDVQPQHF. The CDR3 nucleotides are TGTGCCACCAGTGATTCGATCACAGGGGACGTTCAGCCCCAGCATTTT.

This clonotype was seen a handful of times. The chain uses TRBV7-2 and TRBJ2-7; D ambiguous. This CDR3 has 12 residues. V lost 2 bases to trimming and J lost 4 bases, with 6 bases between them. The germline V gene has CDR1 SGHTA and CDR2 FQGNSA. The CDR3 here is CASSLQVYEQYF. CDR3 sequence (DNA): TGTGCCAGCAGCTTACAGGTGTACGAGCAGTACTTC.

J is TRBJ2-7 and V is TRBV7-9, with D possibly being TRBD2 (5 bases). Germline V CDR1 and CDR2: SEHNR, FQNEAQ (reference sequence). The CDR3 has 14 amino acids. Trimming took 5 bases from V and 4 from J, leaving 15 bases between them. CDR3: CASSDRGSVYEQYF. The CDR3 region has the DNA TGTGCCAGCAGCGACCGGGGATCCGTTTACGAGCAGTACTTC.